The TCR beta chain described here comes from a study of T cells in Graves' hyperthyroidism and ophthalmopathy. Study context: Peripheral blood draws took place at initial diagnosis, ahead of any treatment. Study observations and caveats: Using 13 V-J features, a model discriminated ophthalmopathy from stable hyperthyroidism.

CDR3 length equals 14 residues. Trimming at V came to 5 bases and at J to 6 bases, leaving 7 bases not matched to a gene. The germline CDR1 and CDR2 sequences are SGHTA and FQGNSA. Thyroid ultrasound, orbital computed tomography, clinical symptoms, and serum thyroxine and TRAb underpinned diagnoses. Isolation of PBMCs was performed on about 9.9 ml fresh peripheral blood. Amplification of TCR beta CDR3 regions used RNA as the template. HTBI primers drove first-round RT-PCR of the TCR CDR3. TCRdb reanalysed the multiplex PCR reads using MiXCR and keeps one entry per CDR3 protein. The sample consists of hundreds of thousands of distinct CDR3 sequences, 20% of them appearing once. Concerning this clonotype: The antigen is not known.

V is TRBV7-2 and J is TRBJ2-1; the match to TRBD1 covers 7 bases. This sequence was found in a man aged 25 to 40 with Graves' ophthalmopathy. Sequencing used blood. CDR3 bases: TGTGCCAGCAGCCTTCGACAGGGTTCCAATGAGCAGTTCTTC. As protein: CASSLRQGSNEQFF.